These 32 T cell receptor beta chains share one sample of origin, sequenced in a study of blood T cell repertoires in COVID-19. Using immunoSEQ multiplex PCR, the repertoire was profiled, and TCRdb retains in-frame clones only, with some absent. Of roughly 430,000 clones detected, approximately 91% appear once; the ten largest clones hold approximately 2%. Sequencing input: PBMCs or T cells enriched from blood (not recorded which). Receptors were obtained from a woman aged 35 to 49 with acute COVID-19.

In this sample, this clone turned up a few times. This chain joins TRBV5-4 and TRBJ2-5; D possibly corresponds to TRBD2 (7 bases). V lost 1 base and J 2 bases, leaving 12 bases between the germline ends. CDR3 length equals 15 residues. Looked up from germline, CDR1 is SGHNT and CDR2 is YYREEE (reference sequence). The CDR3 region is CASSLLGGPQETQYF. The CDR3 nucleotides are TGTGCCAGCAGCTTGTTGGGGGGGCCGCAAGAGACCCAGTACTTC.

The gene calls are TRBV18 and TRBJ1-2, with no clear D. Trimming took 0 bases from V and 8 from J, leaving 13 bases between them. Germline V gene sequence: CDR1 KGHSH, CDR2 LQKENI. The CDR3 length is 14 residues. CDR3 amino acids: CASSPPERAGGYTF. The CDR3 coding sequence is TGTGCCAGCTCACCACCGGAGCGGGCGGGAGGCTACACCTTC.

The chain couples TRBV4-1 to TRBJ2-1; tentative D call: TRBD1 (6 bases). This CDR3 has 16 amino acids. CDR1 is MGHRA, CDR2 YSYEKL, per germline. Trimming removed 0 bases from V and 4 bases from J, with 13 bases in between. CDR3 sequence: CASSQELGARYNEQFF. In DNA, the CDR3 is TGCGCCAGCAGCCAAGAATTGGGGGCCCGATACAATGAGCAGTTCTTC.

This chain links TRBV15 with TRBJ1-1; TRBD1 agrees at 7 bases. Trimming at V came to 2 bases and at J to 4 bases, leaving 7 bases not matched to a gene. This CDR3 is 15 amino acids long. CDR1 and CDR2 from the germline V gene are LNHNV and YYDKDF (reference sequence). The CDR3 loop reads CATSRLDQGGTEAFF. CDR3 sequence (DNA): TGTGCCACCAGCAGATTAGACCAGGGGGGCACTGAAGCTTTCTTT.

Regarding this clone: The junction and the germline gene differ at one end; a read error may be behind it. The chain recombines TRBV7-9 with TRBJ2-7; the D is unclear. The CDR3 is made up of 11 amino acids. Germline CDR1 is SEHNR and CDR2 is FQNEAQ (reference sequence). The CDR3 coding sequence is TGTACCAGCAGCCCCCTCTACGAGCAGTACTTC. Its translation: CTSSPLYEQYF.

This chain connects TRBV15 to TRBJ1-2, with 9 bases that match TRBD1. Trimming took 3 bases from V and 5 from J; bases not matched to a gene: 4. Germline CDR1 is LNHNV and CDR2 is YYDKDF (reference sequence). This CDR3 is built from 14 residues. The CDR3 region has the DNA TGTGCCACCAGCAGCGGACAGGGGCCATATGGCTACACCTTC. This translates into CATSSGQGPYGYTF.

About this clone: Other nucleotide sequences from this sample produce the same CDR3. The chain joins TRBV18 to TRBJ1-2; possible D gene TRBD1, 6 bases. Germline V lookup: CDR1 KGHSH, CDR2 LQKENI. This CDR3 spans 14 amino acids. V was clipped by 0 bases and J by 4 bases, with 9 bases between them. The DNA for the CDR3 is TGTGCCAGCTCACCACCCGGACAGCCCTATGGCTACACCTTC. Translation gives CASSPPGQPYGYTF.

The chain has TRBV25-1 and TRBJ2-2; 9 bases agree with TRBD2. Germline V gene sequence: CDR1 MGHDK, CDR2 SYGVNS. This CDR3 has 15 residues. Unmatched junction bases numbered 4, after V lost 3 bases and J lost 5 bases. The CDR3: CASSDPSGVTGELFF. The CDR3 DNA follows: TGTGCCAGCAGTGACCCTAGCGGGGTAACCGGGGAGCTGTTTTTT.

V and J are TRBV7-9 and TRBJ1-1, with D unresolved. Trimming removed 1 base from V and 4 bases from J, with 7 bases in between. The CDR3 runs to 13 residues. Germline V lookup: CDR1 SEHNR, CDR2 FQNEAQ (reference sequence). The CDR3 is CASSLEGVTEAFF. The CDR3 DNA reads TGTGCCAGCAGCTTAGAAGGAGTCACTGAAGCTTTCTTT.

This chain uses TRBV5-1 with TRBJ2-5, with D hard to call. CDR1 SGHRS and CDR2 YFSETQ come from the germline V gene. Trimming cost V 0 bases and J 0 bases, with 6 bases left between them. CDR3 length equals 14 residues. The CDR3 DNA sequence: TGCGCCAGCAGCTTGGTTCAGGACCAAGAGACCCAGTACTTC. This translates into CASSLVQDQETQYF.

Written as DNA, the CDR3 is TGTGCCTGGAATCGCGGGCAGTACGATTCACCCCTCCACTTT. It specifies CAWNRGQYDSPLHF. This chain connects TRBV30 to TRBJ1-6; the D is unclear. The CDR3 runs 14 residues. CDR1 GTSNPN and CDR2 SVGIG come from the germline V gene (reference sequence). Trimming removed 4 bases from V and 8 bases from J, with 15 bases in between.

The chain carries TRBV11-2 and TRBJ2-5; the match to TRBD2 covers 7 bases. The CDR3 is 16 residues long. V shed 4 bases and J 2 bases; nucleotides not matched to a gene: 10. CDR1 is SGHAT and CDR2 is FQNNGV in the germline V gene. In DNA, the CDR3 is TGTGCCAGCAGCTCAAAGGCGGCGGGGGAACAAGAGACCCAGTACTTC. Protein product: CASSSKAAGEQETQYF. The full variable domain, in which reference TRBV11-2 and TRBJ2-5 provide the parts outside the CDR3, is EAGVAQSPRYKIIEKRQSVAFWCNPISGHATLYWYQQILGQGPKLLIQFQNNGVVDDSQLPKDRFSAERLKGVDSTLKIQPAKLEDSAVYLCASSSKAAGEQETQYFGPGTRLLVL.

This clone has only one observation. This chain connects TRBV28 to TRBJ1-1; D not resolved. There are 15 residues in the CDR3. V was pared by 5 bases and J by 1 base, with 14 bases between. Germline CDR1 reads MDHEN; CDR2 reads SYDVKM. The CDR3 protein is CASSPREGRNTEAFF. CDR3 in DNA: TGTGCCAGCAGTCCTAGGGAGGGCCGGAACACTGAAGCTTTCTTT.

The CDR3 region has the DNA TGTGCCAGCAGCCCACCCGGGATTAACTATGGCTACACCTTC. This sequence encodes CASSPPGINYGYTF. This chain joins TRBV9 and TRBJ1-2; D is unresolved. This CDR3 spans 14 amino acids. V was cut by 4 bases and J by 1 base, with 11 bases left in between. Germline V gene lookup returns CDR1 SGDLS and CDR2 YYNGEE. Based on the CDR3 plus reference TRBV9 and TRBJ1-2, the full variable domain is DSGVTQTPKHLITATGQRVTLRCSPRSGDLSVYWYQQSLDQGLQFLIQYYNGEERAKGNILERFSAQQFPDLHSELNLSSLELGDSALYFCASSPPGINYGYTFGSGTRLTVV.

V usage is TRBV5-1 and J usage is TRBJ2-5; TRBD1 matches 8 bases. Germline CDR1 reads SGHRS; CDR2 reads YFSETQ. Germline trimming cut 4 bases from V and 4 bases from J; bases unmatched to any gene: 9. The CDR3 is 15 residues long. This CDR3 is CASSRMTGVRETQYF. In nucleotides, the CDR3 is TGCGCCAGCAGCCGGATGACAGGGGTGAGAGAGACCCAGTACTTC.

This chain uses TRBV5-6 with TRBJ2-1; 9 nucleotides agree with TRBD1. V gave up 2 bases and J gave up 4 bases; unmatched junction bases: 7. This CDR3 has 16 amino acids. CDR1 is SGHDT, CDR2 YYEEEE, per germline. CDR3 in DNA: TGTGCCAGCAGCTTAGCACGAGACAGGGGGTACAATGAGCAGTTCTTC. It specifies CASSLARDRGYNEQFF.

The chain joins TRBV6-5 to TRBJ2-7, with 9 nucleotides matching TRBD1. Germline V gene lookup returns CDR1 MNHEY and CDR2 SVGAGI. The CDR3 is made up of 15 amino acids. V lost 0 bases and J lost 3; bases outside the gene matches: 3. CDR3 region: CASSYSDRGHYEQYF. The CDR3 nucleotides read TGTGCCAGCAGTTACTCGGACAGGGGTCACTACGAGCAGTACTTC.

The chain recombines TRBV30 with TRBJ1-6; the match to TRBD1 covers 9 bases. The CDR3 is made up of 16 amino acids. V lost 3 bases and J lost 7; bases outside the gene matches: 10. Germline loops: CDR1 GTSNPN, CDR2 SVGIG (reference sequence). DNA of the CDR3: TGTGCCTGGAGGTCCGGACCCGGGACAGGGAATTCACCCCTCCACTTT. Its translation: CAWRSGPGTGNSPLHF.

The CDR3 DNA follows: TGTGCCAGCAGCCAAGTAGTCAGGGGGCTACCAGCTTTCTTT. It codes for CASSQVVRGLPAFF. The chain joins TRBV3-1 (or the pseudogene TRBV3-2) to TRBJ1-1; 8 bases match TRBD1. The CDR3 is 14 residues long. Trimming took 1 base from V and 10 from J; bases not matched to a gene: 8. The germline CDR1 and CDR2 sequences are LGHDT and YNNKEL (reference sequence).

The chain couples TRBV5-1 to TRBJ1-4; 12 bases agree with TRBD1. Trimming cost V 4 bases and J 6 bases; bases outside gene matches: 13. The CDR3 spans 18 residues. Germline CDR1 SGHRS, CDR2 YFSETQ. CDR3: CASSRTGDRGRLDEKLFF. The CDR3 DNA reads TGCGCCAGCAGCCGAACGGGGGACAGGGGGCGTCTGGATGAAAAACTGTTTTTT. The full variable domain, in which reference TRBV5-1 and TRBJ1-4 provide the parts outside the CDR3, is KAGVTQTPRYLIKTRGQQVTLSCSPISGHRSVSWYQQTPGQGLQFLFEYFSETQRNKGNFPGRFSGRQFSNSRSEMNVSTLELGDSALYLCASSRTGDRGRLDEKLFFGSGTQLSVL.

The V gene is TRBV11-2, the J gene TRBJ1-2, with 7 bases fitting TRBD1. Germline V gives CDR1 SGHAT, CDR2 FQNNGV. V trimming: 5 bases; J trimming: 4 bases; junction bases outside the gene matches: 4. The CDR3 is made up of 13 amino acids. The CDR3: CASSAGTAYGYTF. Here the CDR3 DNA reads TGTGCCAGCAGCGCCGGGACAGCCTATGGCTACACCTTC.

The chain employs TRBV19 and TRBJ1-1; 9 bases line up with TRBD1. In germline, CDR1 is LNHDA, CDR2 SQIVND (reference sequence). This CDR3 contains 14 residues. The J segment lost 4 bases and the V segment lost 3 bases, leaving 3 bases of the junction unmatched. This chain's CDR3 is CASSMGQGGTEAFF. CDR3 bases: TGTGCCAGTAGTATGGGACAGGGAGGCACTGAAGCTTTCTTT. The variable domain in full, completed from reference TRBV19 and TRBJ1-1, reads DGGITQSPKYLFRKEGQNVTLSCEQNLNHDAMYWYRQDPGQGLRLIYYSQIVNDFQKGDIAEGYSVSREKKESFPLTVTSAQKNPTAFYLCASSMGQGGTEAFFGQGTRLTVV.

J is TRBJ2-3 and V is TRBV9; 9 positions match TRBD2. The CDR3 is 16 amino acids. CDR1 SGDLS and CDR2 YYNGEE come from the germline V gene. J gave up 2 bases and V 0 bases, and 4 bases lay outside the gene matches. CDR3 region: CASSVDSGGFTDTQYF. CDR3 sequence (DNA): TGTGCCAGCAGCGTAGACAGCGGGGGGTTCACAGATACGCAGTATTTT.

The gene calls are TRBV5-5 and TRBJ2-3; D uncertain. The ends were cut back, 4 bases at V and 6 bases at J, with 9 bases in the middle. Per the germline V gene, CDR1 is SGHKS and CDR2 is YYEKEE (reference sequence). The CDR3 consists of 12 residues. The DNA for the CDR3 is TGTGCCAGCAGCGAGCTACTTGATACGCAGTATTTT. Residues: CASSELLDTQYF.

The genes are TRBV3-1 (or the pseudogene TRBV3-2) and TRBJ1-6; 10 bases line up with TRBD1. V dropped 4 bases and J dropped 11; count of bases not matched to a gene: 8. The V gene's germline CDR1 is LGHDT and CDR2 YNNKEL (reference sequence). The CDR3 covers 15 residues. The CDR3: CASSLRTGGVTPLHF. The CDR3, as DNA: TGTGCCAGCAGCCTAAGGACAGGGGGAGTGACACCCCTCCACTTT.

The V and J genes are TRBV7-9 and TRBJ2-2; tentative D call: TRBD1 (6 bases). V shed 3 bases and J shed 2 bases, with 13 bases lying between them. CDR3 length: 16 residues. From germline, CDR1 is SEHNR and CDR2 FQNEAQ (reference sequence). CDR3 bases: TGTGCCAGCAGCTTCAGACGGACAGTCAACACCGGGGAGCTGTTTTTT. Its translation is CASSFRRTVNTGELFF.

This chain links TRBV4-1 with TRBJ2-1, with 9 bases fitting TRBD1. Germline CDR1 MGHRA, CDR2 YSYEKL. There are 16 residues in the CDR3. V shed 4 bases, J shed 3 bases, and the junction held 7 bases outside the gene matches. The DNA for the CDR3 is TGCGCCAGCAGCCCCACGTCGACAGGGGGCTACAATGAGCAGTTCTTC. The encoded protein is CASSPTSTGGYNEQFF.

The chain joins TRBV4-1 to TRBJ1-4; 9 bases line up with TRBD1. V dropped 5 bases and J dropped 5; count of bases not matched to a gene: 6. CDR3 length: 15 residues. The germline gives CDR1 MGHRA, CDR2 YSYEKL. CDR3 sequence reads: CASSYRDRENEKLFF. CDR3 nucleotide sequence: TGCGCCAGCAGCTATAGGGACAGGGAGAATGAAAAACTGTTTTTT.

This chain connects TRBV18 to TRBJ2-5; unclear D gene. The V gene's germline CDR1 is KGHSH and CDR2 LQKENI. V lost 3 bases and J lost 2, with 7 bases in between. The CDR3 covers 13 residues. CDR3 loop: CASSPAAQETQYF. DNA for the CDR3: TGTGCCAGCTCACCCGCGGCACAAGAGACCCAGTACTTC. Based on the CDR3 plus reference TRBV18 and TRBJ2-5, the full variable domain is NAGVMQNPRHLVRRRGQEARLRCSPMKGHSHVYWYRQLPEEGLKFMVYLQKENIIDESGMPKERFSAEFPKEGPSILRIQQVVRGDSAAYFCASSPAAQETQYFGPGTRLLVL.

The chain couples TRBV6-1 to TRBJ2-2, with 9 bases identical to TRBD1. With V trimmed by 2 bases and J by 7 bases, 5 bases remained unmatched. The CDR3 totals 15 residues. Germline CDR1 reads MNHNS; CDR2 reads SASEGT. In DNA form, the CDR3 reads TGTGCCAGCAGTGAATTACAGGGGGCCGGCGGGGAGCTGTTTTTT. Its protein product is CASSELQGAGGELFF.

This sequence joins TRBV4-1 and TRBJ2-7; 13 bases line up with TRBD2. V trimming: 0 bases; J trimming: 0 bases; junction bases outside the gene matches: 5. CDR3 length: 18 residues. CDR1 MGHRA and CDR2 YSYEKL come from the germline V gene. The CDR3 DNA sequence: TGCGCCAGCAGCCAAGATCCCGGACTAGCGGGGGCCTCCTACGAGCAGTACTTC. This gives the protein CASSQDPGLAGASYEQYF.

The rearrangement joins TRBV29-1 to TRBJ2-1; 11 positions agree with TRBD2. Germline CDR1 and CDR2: SQVTM and ANQGSEA. The CDR3 totals 15 residues. Germline trimming cut 7 bases from V and 8 bases from J; bases unmatched to any gene: 13. The CDR3 DNA is TGCAGCGCTTCGACTAGCGGGACCTATTATGATGAGCAGTTCTTC. This encodes CSASTSGTYYDEQFF.